One TCR beta chain is described in this entry. Its specificity is unknown. Germline V gene data show CDR1 as MGHRA and CDR2 as YSYEKL. V gave up 6 bases and J gave up 9 bases; unmatched junction bases: 12. The CDR3 is made up of 15 amino acids. Sequencing of DNA taken from cultured CD4+ T cells relied on the Oncomine TCR Beta short-read assay. TCRdb called the PCR reads again in MiXCR, with one record for every CDR3 protein. The table includes 15,000 to 20,000 distinct CDR3 sequences, around 60% detected once. The record originates from a study of vaccination and CD4 T cells after COVID-19. Indicated treatment: roughly 11-day PBMC culture with coronavirus spike peptide pools or control peptides (ViraFEST assay). Every well contained 1.5 million to 2.5 million PBMCs, which were grown with about 10 IU/ml IL-2 and 10 ug/ml peptide pools.

This sequence originates from a human donor who had recovered from COVID-19. The J gene is TRBJ2-2, the V gene TRBV4-1; the match to TRBD2 covers 8 bases. Sequenced material: CD4+ T cells from blood, cultured in vitro. The chain's CDR3 is CASSRPAGVGRELFF. The CDR3 region has the DNA TGCGCCAGCAGTCGACCAGCGGGAGTCGGCAGGGAGCTGTTTTTT.